This TCR beta chain was retrieved from a study of immunodeficiency (dated by TCRdb to the late 2010s). Study-level background: The repertoires were analyzed to search for VDJ recombination defects and oligoclonality. Overall study results and their limits: V-J pairing and productive entropy in CD4+ T cells appeared similar in patients and controls. In the entropy comparisons of patients versus healthy controls, patients were shown as n=3 (open circles), and an effect on thymic development was only suggested as possible. Severe oligoclonality, as judged by top-100 and total clonotype frequencies, was observed in patient CD8+ T cells but not in patient CD4+ T cells.

Per the germline V gene (reference sequence), WNHNN is the CDR1 and SYGVQD is the CDR2. Germline trimming amounts to 5 bases on V and 5 bases on J, with 4 as the count of junction bases outside the gene matches. The CDR3 numbers 13 residues from cysteine through phenylalanine. This entry keeps only the CDR3 DNA: 39 bases, framed from base 1. After extraction using the QIAamp DNA Blood Mini Kit, genomic DNA was sent off for immunoSEQ repertoire analysis. Using a standard quantity of genomic DNA template, multiplex PCR was run to amplify the CDR3 regions. The PCR products underwent sequencing on an Illumina platform. As for the original processing: Alignment of sequences to a reference was performed, and V, D and J gene definitions were taken from IMGT. A nearest-neighbor clustering algorithm merged closely related sequences to remove PCR and sequencing errors. V, D and J usage was analyzed in productive unique and total sequences using ImmunoSEQ Analyzer tools and R version 3.6.1. Entries here come from immuneACCESS through TCRdb and include only in-frame sequences with V and J called. Some clones fail to appear in such tables; in the studies checked, an unresolved V gene covers under half of the shortfall, and the cause of the remainder is unknown. V and J calls and clone size are copied from that table; D and trimming were computed from the DNA. The table for this sample lists 800 to 900 clones; roughly nine tenths of them were counted only once. Together, the top ten hold 1.9% of the sample.

Comments on this clone: Its antigen has not been determined. No base quality information exists; no much larger clone differs at one position.

Before TCR sequencing, CD3+CD4+ T cells were sorted out of fresh PBMCs. The sequence was obtained from a human donor in good health. The rearrangement joined TRBV10-1 to TRBJ2-7, with 9 junctional bases fitting TRBD1. Sequenced input: CD4+ T cells from blood. The DNA reads as follows: TGCGCCAGCAGTACGGGACAGGGCGACGAGCAGTACTTC. This gives the protein CASSTGQGDEQYF.